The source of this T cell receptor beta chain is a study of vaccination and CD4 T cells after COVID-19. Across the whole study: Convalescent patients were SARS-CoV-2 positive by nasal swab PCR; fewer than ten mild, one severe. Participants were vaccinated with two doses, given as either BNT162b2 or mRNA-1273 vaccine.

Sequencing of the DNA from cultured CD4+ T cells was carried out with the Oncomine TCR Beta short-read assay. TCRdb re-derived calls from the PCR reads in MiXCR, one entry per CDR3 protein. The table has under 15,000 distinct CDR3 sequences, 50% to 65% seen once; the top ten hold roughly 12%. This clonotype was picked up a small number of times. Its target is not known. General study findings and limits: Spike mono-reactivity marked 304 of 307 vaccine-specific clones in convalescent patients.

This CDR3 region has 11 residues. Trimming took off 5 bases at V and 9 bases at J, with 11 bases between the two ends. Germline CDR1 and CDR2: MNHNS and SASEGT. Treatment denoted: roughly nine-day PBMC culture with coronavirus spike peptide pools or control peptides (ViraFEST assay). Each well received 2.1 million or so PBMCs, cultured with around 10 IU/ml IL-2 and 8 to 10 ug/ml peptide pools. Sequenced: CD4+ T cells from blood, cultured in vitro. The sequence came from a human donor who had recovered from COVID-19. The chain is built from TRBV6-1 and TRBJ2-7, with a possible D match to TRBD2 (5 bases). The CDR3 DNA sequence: TGTGCCAGCAGTCTGGGCGGGTGGCAGTACTTC. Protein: CASSLGGWQYF.